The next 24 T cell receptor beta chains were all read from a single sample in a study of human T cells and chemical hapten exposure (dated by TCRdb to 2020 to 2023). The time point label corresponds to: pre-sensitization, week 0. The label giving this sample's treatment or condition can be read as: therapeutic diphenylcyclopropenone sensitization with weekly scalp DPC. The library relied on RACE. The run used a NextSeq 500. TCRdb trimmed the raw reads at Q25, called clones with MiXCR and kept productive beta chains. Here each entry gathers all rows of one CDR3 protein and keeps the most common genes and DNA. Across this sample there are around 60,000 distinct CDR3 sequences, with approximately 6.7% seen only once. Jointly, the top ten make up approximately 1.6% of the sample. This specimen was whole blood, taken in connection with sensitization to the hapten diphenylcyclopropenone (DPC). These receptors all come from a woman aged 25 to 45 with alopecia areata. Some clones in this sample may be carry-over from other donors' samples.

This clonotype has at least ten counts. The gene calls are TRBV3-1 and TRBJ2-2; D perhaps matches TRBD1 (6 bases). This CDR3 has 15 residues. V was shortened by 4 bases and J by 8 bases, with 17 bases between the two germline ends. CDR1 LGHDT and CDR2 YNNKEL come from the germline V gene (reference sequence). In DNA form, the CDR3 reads TGTGCCAGCAGCCCTCCGTACAGGGCTGGAGGGGAGCTGTTTTTT. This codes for CASSPPYRAGGELFF. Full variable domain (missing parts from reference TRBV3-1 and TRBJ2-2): DTAVSQTPKYLVTQMGNDKSIKCEQNLGHDTMYWYKQDSKKFLKIMFSYNNKELIINETVPNRFSPKSPDKAHLNLHINSLELGDSAVYFCASSPPYRAGGELFFGEGSRLTVL.

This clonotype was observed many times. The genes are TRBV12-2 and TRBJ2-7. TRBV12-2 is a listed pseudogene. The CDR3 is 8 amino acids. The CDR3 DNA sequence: TGTGCAAGTCACATTCGGTACTTC. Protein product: CASHIRYF.

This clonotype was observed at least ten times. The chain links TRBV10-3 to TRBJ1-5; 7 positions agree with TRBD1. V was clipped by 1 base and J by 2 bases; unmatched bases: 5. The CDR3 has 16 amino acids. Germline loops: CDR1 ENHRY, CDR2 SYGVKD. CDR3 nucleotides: TGTGCCATCAGTGAGTTAGGACAGGCGGGCAATCAGCCCCAGCATTTT. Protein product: CAISELGQAGNQPQHF.

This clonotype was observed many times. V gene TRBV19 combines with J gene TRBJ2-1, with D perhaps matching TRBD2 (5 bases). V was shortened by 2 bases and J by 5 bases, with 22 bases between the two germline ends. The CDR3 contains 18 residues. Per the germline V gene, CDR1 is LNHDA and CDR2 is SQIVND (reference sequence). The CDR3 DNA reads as TGTGCCAGTAGTATATTCCCACGGCGGGCGGATCCCGACAATGAGCAGTTCTTC. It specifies CASSIFPRRADPDNEQFF.

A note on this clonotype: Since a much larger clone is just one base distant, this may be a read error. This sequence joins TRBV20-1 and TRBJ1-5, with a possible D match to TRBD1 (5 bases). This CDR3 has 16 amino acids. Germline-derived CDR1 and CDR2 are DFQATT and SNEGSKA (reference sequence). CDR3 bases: TGCAGTGCTAGAGATCCGGGGGGGAATAGCAATCAGCTCCAGCATTTT. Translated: CSARDPGGNSNQLQHF.

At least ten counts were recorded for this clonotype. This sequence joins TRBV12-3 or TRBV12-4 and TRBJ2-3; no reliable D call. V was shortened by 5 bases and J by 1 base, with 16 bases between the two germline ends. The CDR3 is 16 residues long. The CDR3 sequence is CASSPPPDLGTDTQYF. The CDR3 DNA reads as TGTGCCAGCAGTCCGCCACCGGATTTGGGCACAGATACGCAGTATTTT.

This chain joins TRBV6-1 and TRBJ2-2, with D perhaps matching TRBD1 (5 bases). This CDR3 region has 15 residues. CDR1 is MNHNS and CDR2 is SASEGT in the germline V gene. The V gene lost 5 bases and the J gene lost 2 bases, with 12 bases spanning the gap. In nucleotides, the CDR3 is TGTGCCAGCAGTTCTTGGCAGGGTAACACCGGGGAGCTGTTTTTT. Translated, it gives CASSSWQGNTGELFF.

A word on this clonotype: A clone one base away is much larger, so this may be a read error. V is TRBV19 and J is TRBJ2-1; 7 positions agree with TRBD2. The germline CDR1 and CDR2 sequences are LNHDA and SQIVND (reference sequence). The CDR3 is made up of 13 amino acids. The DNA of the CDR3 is TGTGTCAGTAGTTGGGGGGGTAGGGATGAGCAGTTCTTC. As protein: CVSSWGGRDEQFF.

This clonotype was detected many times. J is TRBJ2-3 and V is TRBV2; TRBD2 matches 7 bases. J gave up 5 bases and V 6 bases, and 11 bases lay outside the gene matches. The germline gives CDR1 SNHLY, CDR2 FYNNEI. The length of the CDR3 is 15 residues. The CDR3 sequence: CASRDFAREQDTQYF. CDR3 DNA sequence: TGTGCCAGCAGGGACTTCGCGCGGGAGCAAGATACGCAGTATTTT. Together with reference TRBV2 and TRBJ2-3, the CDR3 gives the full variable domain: EPEVTQTPSHQVTQMGQEVILRCVPISNHLYFYWYRQILGQKVEFLVSFYNNEISEKSEIFDDQFSVERPDGSNFTLKIRSTKLEDSAMYFCASRDFAREQDTQYFGPGTRLTVL.

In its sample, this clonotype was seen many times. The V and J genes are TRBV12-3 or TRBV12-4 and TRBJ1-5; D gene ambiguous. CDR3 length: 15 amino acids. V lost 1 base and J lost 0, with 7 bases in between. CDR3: CASSLGIYSNQPQHF. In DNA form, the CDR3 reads TGTGCCAGCAGTTTAGGCATCTATAGCAATCAGCCCCAGCATTTT.

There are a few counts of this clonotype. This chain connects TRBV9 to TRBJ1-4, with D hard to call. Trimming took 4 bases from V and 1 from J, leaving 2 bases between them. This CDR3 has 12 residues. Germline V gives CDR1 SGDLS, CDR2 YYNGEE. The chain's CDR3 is CASSLTNEKLFF. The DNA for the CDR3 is TGTGCCAGCAGCCTAACTAATGAAAAACTGTTTTTT.

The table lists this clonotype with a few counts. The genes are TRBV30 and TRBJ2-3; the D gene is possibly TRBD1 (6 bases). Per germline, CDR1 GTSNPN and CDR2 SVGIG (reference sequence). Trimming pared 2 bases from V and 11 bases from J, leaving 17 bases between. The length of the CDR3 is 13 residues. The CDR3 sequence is CAWSPGVRYKQYF. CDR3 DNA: TGTGCCTGGAGTCCAGGGGTGCGTTACAAGCAGTATTTT.

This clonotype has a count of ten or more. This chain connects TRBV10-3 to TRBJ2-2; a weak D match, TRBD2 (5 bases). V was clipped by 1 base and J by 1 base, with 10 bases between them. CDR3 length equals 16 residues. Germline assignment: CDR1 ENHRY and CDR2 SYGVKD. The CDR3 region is CAISEWLAGNTGELFF. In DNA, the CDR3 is TGTGCCATCAGTGAGTGGCTGGCGGGGAACACCGGGGAGCTGTTTTTT.

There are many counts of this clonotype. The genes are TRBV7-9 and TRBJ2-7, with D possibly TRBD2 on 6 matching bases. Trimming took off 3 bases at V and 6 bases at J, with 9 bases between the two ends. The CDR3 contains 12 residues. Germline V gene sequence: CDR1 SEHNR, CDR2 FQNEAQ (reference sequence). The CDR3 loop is CASSFGSGEQYF. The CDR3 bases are TGTGCCAGCAGCTTCGGGAGCGGCGAGCAGTACTTC.

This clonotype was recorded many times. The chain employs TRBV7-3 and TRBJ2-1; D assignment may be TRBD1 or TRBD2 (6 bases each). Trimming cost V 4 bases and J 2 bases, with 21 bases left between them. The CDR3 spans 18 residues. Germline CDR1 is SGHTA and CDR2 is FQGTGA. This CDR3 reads CASSSASLRGGTYNEQFF. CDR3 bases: TGTGCCAGCAGCTCCGCCTCACTCAGGGGAGGAACCTACAATGAGCAGTTCTTC.

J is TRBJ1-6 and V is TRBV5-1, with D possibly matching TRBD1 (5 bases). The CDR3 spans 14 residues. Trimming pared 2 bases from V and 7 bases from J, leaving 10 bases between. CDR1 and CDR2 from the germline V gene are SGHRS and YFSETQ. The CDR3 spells CASSLGTLNSPLHF. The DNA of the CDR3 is TGCGCCAGCAGCTTAGGGACGCTAAATTCACCCCTCCACTTT.

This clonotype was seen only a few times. CDR3 nucleotides: TGCAGTGTCACGACTGCGGGGGGGCGGGAAGAGACCCAGTACTTC. Its protein is CSVTTAGGREETQYF. This chain links TRBV20-1 with TRBJ2-5; 9 nucleotides line up with TRBD2. Per the germline V gene, CDR1 is DFQATT and CDR2 is SNEGSKA (reference sequence). This CDR3 contains 15 residues. V was clipped by 7 bases and J by 3 bases; unmatched bases: 12.

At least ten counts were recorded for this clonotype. CDR3 nucleotides: TGTGCCAGCAGCCAAGAAACGGGGACGAACACCGGGGAGCTGTTTTTT. It specifies CASSQETGTNTGELFF. This sequence joins TRBV3-1 and TRBJ2-2, with D maybe TRBD2 (5 bases). The CDR3 is 16 residues long. Germline V gene data show CDR1 as LGHDT and CDR2 as YNNKEL (reference sequence). Trimming stripped 0 bases from V and 0 bases from J, with 8 bases between.

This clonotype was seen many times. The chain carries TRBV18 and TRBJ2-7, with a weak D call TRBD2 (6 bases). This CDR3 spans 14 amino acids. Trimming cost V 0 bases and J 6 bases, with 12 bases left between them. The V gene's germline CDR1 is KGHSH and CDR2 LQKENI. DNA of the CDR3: TGTGCCAGCTCACCACCGGGGCAGGGAGGCGAGCAGTACTTC. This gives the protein CASSPPGQGGEQYF.

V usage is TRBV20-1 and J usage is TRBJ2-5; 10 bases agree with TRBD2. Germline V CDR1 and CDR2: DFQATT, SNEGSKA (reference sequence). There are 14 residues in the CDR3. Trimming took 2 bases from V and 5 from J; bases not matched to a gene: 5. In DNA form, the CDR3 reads TGCAGTGCTAGACAAGCGGGGGGGATGGAGACCCAGTACTTC. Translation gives CSARQAGGMETQYF.

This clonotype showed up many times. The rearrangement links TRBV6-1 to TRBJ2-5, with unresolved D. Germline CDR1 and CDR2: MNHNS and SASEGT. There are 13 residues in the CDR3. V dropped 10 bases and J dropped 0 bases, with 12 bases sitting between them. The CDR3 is CATLYKYQETQYF. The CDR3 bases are TGTGCCACCCTCTATAAGTACCAAGAGACCCAGTACTTC.

CDR3 nucleotide sequence: TGTGCCAGCAGCCAAGAGGCTAGCCCCACCGGGGAGCTGTTTTTT. Its protein is CASSQEASPTGELFF. The chain joins TRBV14 to TRBJ2-2, with D maybe TRBD2 (5 bases). Per germline, CDR1 SGHDN and CDR2 FVKESK. Between the trimmed V and J ends, which lost 0 bases and 4 bases, there was a span of 9 bases. This CDR3 has 15 residues.

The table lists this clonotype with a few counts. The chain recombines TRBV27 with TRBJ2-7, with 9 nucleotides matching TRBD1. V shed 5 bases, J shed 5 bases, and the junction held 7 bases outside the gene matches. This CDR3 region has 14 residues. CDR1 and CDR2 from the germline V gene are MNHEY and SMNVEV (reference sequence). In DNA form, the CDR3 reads TGTGCCAGCAGTGCCTCGACAGGGGGGGACGAGCAGTACTTC. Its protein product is CASSASTGGDEQYF.

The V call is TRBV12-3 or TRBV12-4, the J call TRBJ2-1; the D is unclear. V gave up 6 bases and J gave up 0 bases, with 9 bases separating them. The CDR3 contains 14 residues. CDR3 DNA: TGTGCCAGCAGACCCCCGAGCTCCTACAATGAGCAGTTCTTC. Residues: CASRPPSSYNEQFF.